These 13 T cell receptor beta chains originate from one sample sequenced in a study of cytomegalovirus exposure and HLA in healthy donors. The PCR contained 60 Vbeta and 13 Jbeta primers. Some clones are missing from TCRdb's copy, which holds only in-frame ones; the method was immunoSEQ multiplex PCR. The data hold around 99,000 clones, with about 80% observed a single time. Material for sequencing was PBMCs. The receptors stem from a man aged 30-40 years in good health and CMV-seropositive.

V gene TRBV4-2 combines with J gene TRBJ2-3; D gene unclear. Germline V gives CDR1 LGHNA, CDR2 YNFKEQ. Trimming cost V 1 base and J 0 bases, with 26 bases left between them. The CDR3 runs to 21 residues. In DNA form, the CDR3 reads TGTGCCAGCAGCCAAGTGGATCCGGAGCTCCTGTTGAGCCCTAGCACAGATACGCAGTATTTT. Translating it yields CASSQVDPELLLSPSTDTQYF.

This clone occurred once. The chain links TRBV28 to TRBJ1-1; 12 bases line up with TRBD1. Germline V gene lookup returns CDR1 MDHEN and CDR2 SYDVKM. Unmatched junction bases numbered 10, after V lost 3 bases and J lost 5 bases. CDR3 length equals 17 residues. The CDR3 loop reads CASSLAASGQGATEAFF. The CDR3 region has the DNA TGTGCCAGCAGTTTGGCCGCCTCGGGACAGGGGGCGACTGAAGCTTTCTTT.

The J gene is TRBJ1-1, the V gene TRBV5-1, with D maybe TRBD1 (6 bases). V lost 2 bases, J lost 5 bases, and 10 bases lay in between. The CDR3 runs 13 residues. In germline, CDR1 is SGHRS, CDR2 YFSETQ. The chain's CDR3 is CASSFGGLTEAFF. The DNA for the CDR3 is TGCGCCAGCAGCTTCGGGGGGCTAACTGAAGCTTTCTTT. Variable domain in full (rest from reference TRBV5-1 and TRBJ1-1): KAGVTQTPRYLIKTRGQQVTLSCSPISGHRSVSWYQQTPGQGLQFLFEYFSETQRNKGNFPGRFSGRQFSNSRSEMNVSTLELGDSALYLCASSFGGLTEAFFGQGTRLTVV.

The rearrangement links TRBV6-5 to TRBJ1-1; D is ambiguous. V dropped 2 bases and J dropped 0 bases, with 7 bases sitting between them. The CDR3 runs 14 residues. Germline V CDR1 and CDR2: MNHEY, SVGAGI. Here the CDR3 reads CASSYAQLNTEAFF. The CDR3 nucleotides are TGTGCCAGCAGTTACGCACAGCTGAACACTGAAGCTTTCTTT.

The rearrangement links TRBV25-1 to TRBJ1-5; a possible D gene is TRBD1 (6 bases). V was trimmed by 5 bases and J by 5 bases, leaving 10 bases between them. Germline V gene lookup returns CDR1 MGHDK and CDR2 SYGVNS. The CDR3 sequence is 13 residues long. The CDR3 DNA reads TGTGCCAGCAGTCCAGGGGCGGATCAGCCCCAGCATTTT. This translates into CASSPGADQPQHF. Using reference TRBV25-1 and TRBJ1-5 for the parts outside the CDR3, the full variable domain is EADIYQTPRYLVIGTGKKITLECSQTMGHDKMYWYQQDPGMELHLIHYSYGVNSTEKGDLSSESTVSRIRTEHFPLTLESARPSHTSQYLCASSPGADQPQHFGDGTRLSIL.

The chain combines TRBV19 with TRBJ2-5; 14 bases line up with TRBD2. With 4 bases clipped from V and 2 bases from J, the junction kept 3 bases outside the gene matches. In germline, CDR1 is LNHDA, CDR2 SQIVND (reference sequence). CDR3 length: 16 residues. The CDR3 spells CASSTGLAGGQETQYF. DNA of the CDR3: TGTGCCAGTAGTACCGGACTAGCGGGGGGACAAGAGACCCAGTACTTC.

About this clone: Sequence at one end of the junction differs from germline and may be a read error. The chain is built from TRBV5-4 and TRBJ2-4, with D perhaps TRBD2 (6 bases). CDR3 length: 16 amino acids. Germline V gives CDR1 SGHNT, CDR2 YYREEE (reference sequence). The CDR3 DNA sequence: TGTGCCAGCAGCCCCCCCGGAGGGCGTGCCAAAAACAGTCAGTACTTC. It translates to CASSPPGGRAKNSQYF. The full variable domain, its missing parts supplied by reference TRBV5-4 and TRBJ2-4, is ETGVTQSPTHLIKTRGQQVTLRCSSQSGHNTVSWYQQALGQGPQFIFQYYREEENGRGNFPPRFSGLQFPNYSSELNVNALELDDSALYLCASSPPGGRAKNSQYFGAGTRLSVL.

The genes are TRBV5-1 and TRBJ2-5; 7 nucleotides line up with TRBD1. This CDR3 contains 14 residues. Germline loops: CDR1 SGHRS, CDR2 YFSETQ. V lost 3 bases to trimming and J lost 2 bases; unmatched junction nucleotides: 4. The CDR3 nucleotides are TGCGCCAGCAGCTACGGGACAGTACAAGAGACCCAGTACTTC. It is translated as CASSYGTVQETQYF.

This clone was counted once. CDR3 coding DNA: TGTGCCTGGAGTGATGATGGAGAGGGCCCAGATACGCAGTATTTT. This gives the protein CAWSDDGEGPDTQYF. The genes are TRBV30 and TRBJ2-3, with D possibly being TRBD2 (5 bases). In germline, CDR1 is GTSNPN, CDR2 SVGIG (reference sequence). V was trimmed by 1 base and J by 4 bases, leaving 15 bases between them. The CDR3 sequence is 15 residues long.

The chain is built from TRBV30 and TRBJ2-3; 9 bases are a match to TRBD1. CDR1 and CDR2 from the germline V gene are GTSNPN and SVGIG (reference sequence). CDR3 length equals 13 residues. After removal of 0 bases from V and 6 bases from J, the junction contained 1 base not matched to a gene. The CDR3 DNA is TGTGCCTGGAGTGTACAGGGGGCGGATACGCAGTATTTT. Protein: CAWSVQGADTQYF.

The genes are TRBV5-5 and TRBJ1-2; D remains unclear. V dropped 2 bases and J dropped 2 bases, with 7 bases sitting between them. Germline CDR1 and CDR2: SGHKS and YYEKEE (reference sequence). The CDR3 runs to 13 residues. The CDR3 DNA sequence: TGTGCCAGCAGCTTTGGCACAAACTATGGCTACACCTTC. Encoded protein: CASSFGTNYGYTF. The whole variable domain, filled in from reference TRBV5-5 and TRBJ1-2, reads DAGVTQSPTHLIKTRGQQVTLRCSPISGHKSVSWYQQVLGQGPQFIFQYYEKEERGRGNFPDRFSARQFPNYSSELNVNALLLGDSALYLCASSFGTNYGYTFGSGTRLTVV.

The chain employs TRBV2 and TRBJ2-5; D possibly corresponds to TRBD2 (6 bases). CDR1 is SNHLY, CDR2 FYNNEI, per germline. V was cut by 8 bases and J by 5 bases, with 6 bases left in between. The CDR3 has 10 residues. CDR3 bases: TGTGCCAGCGGGGGGGAGACCCAGTACTTC. It encodes CASGGETQYF.

The chain employs TRBV11-2 and TRBJ2-1; 7 bases are a match to TRBD1. V gave up 1 base and J gave up 1 base; unmatched junction bases: 7. CDR1 and CDR2 from the germline V gene are SGHAT and FQNNGV. The CDR3 covers 17 residues. The chain's CDR3 is CASSLGRTGASYNEQFF. The CDR3, as DNA: TGTGCCAGCAGCTTAGGTAGGACAGGTGCGTCCTACAATGAGCAGTTCTTC.